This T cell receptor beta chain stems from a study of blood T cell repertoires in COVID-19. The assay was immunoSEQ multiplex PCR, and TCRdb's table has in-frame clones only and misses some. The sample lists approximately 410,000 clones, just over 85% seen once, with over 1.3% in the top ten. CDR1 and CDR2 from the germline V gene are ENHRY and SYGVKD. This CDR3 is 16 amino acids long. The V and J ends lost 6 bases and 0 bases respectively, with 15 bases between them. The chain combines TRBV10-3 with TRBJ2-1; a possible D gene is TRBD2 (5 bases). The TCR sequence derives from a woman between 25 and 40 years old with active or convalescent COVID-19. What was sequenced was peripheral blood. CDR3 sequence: CAIRTGSKGSYNEQFF. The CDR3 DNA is TGTGCCATCAGGACGGGGTCTAAGGGCTCCTACAATGAGCAGTTCTTC.